This T cell receptor (beta chain) emerged from a study of OX40 agonist ivuxolimab in advanced cancers. As for the study in general: Ivuxolimab, an agonistic anti-OX40 (CD134) antibody, was given to patients. Patients with prior anti-PD-1, anti-PD-L1 or anti-CTLA-4 therapy were eligible; 40% had some.

CDR1 and CDR2 (germline): SGDLS, YYNGEE. V was cut by 0 bases and J by 2 bases, with 4 bases left in between. The CDR3 runs 13 residues. This clone has just one count. Patients were ruled out by autoimmune disease history or systemic immunosuppression. Libraries were prepared by immunoSEQ multiplex PCR; TCRdb keeps only in-frame clonotypes and omits some of them. The sample records more than 55,000 clones, about 84% being singletons. This chain links TRBV9 with TRBJ2-3; D unclear. Sample: CD4+ or CD8+ T cells sorted from blood, taken in a trial of the OX40 agonist ivuxolimab. This clonotype was obtained from an adult with an advanced solid tumor such as melanoma, head and neck, liver or kidney cancer. CDR3 sequence (DNA): TGTGCCAGCAGCGTAGTTCTCACAGATACGCAGTATTTT. Translated: CASSVVLTDTQYF.